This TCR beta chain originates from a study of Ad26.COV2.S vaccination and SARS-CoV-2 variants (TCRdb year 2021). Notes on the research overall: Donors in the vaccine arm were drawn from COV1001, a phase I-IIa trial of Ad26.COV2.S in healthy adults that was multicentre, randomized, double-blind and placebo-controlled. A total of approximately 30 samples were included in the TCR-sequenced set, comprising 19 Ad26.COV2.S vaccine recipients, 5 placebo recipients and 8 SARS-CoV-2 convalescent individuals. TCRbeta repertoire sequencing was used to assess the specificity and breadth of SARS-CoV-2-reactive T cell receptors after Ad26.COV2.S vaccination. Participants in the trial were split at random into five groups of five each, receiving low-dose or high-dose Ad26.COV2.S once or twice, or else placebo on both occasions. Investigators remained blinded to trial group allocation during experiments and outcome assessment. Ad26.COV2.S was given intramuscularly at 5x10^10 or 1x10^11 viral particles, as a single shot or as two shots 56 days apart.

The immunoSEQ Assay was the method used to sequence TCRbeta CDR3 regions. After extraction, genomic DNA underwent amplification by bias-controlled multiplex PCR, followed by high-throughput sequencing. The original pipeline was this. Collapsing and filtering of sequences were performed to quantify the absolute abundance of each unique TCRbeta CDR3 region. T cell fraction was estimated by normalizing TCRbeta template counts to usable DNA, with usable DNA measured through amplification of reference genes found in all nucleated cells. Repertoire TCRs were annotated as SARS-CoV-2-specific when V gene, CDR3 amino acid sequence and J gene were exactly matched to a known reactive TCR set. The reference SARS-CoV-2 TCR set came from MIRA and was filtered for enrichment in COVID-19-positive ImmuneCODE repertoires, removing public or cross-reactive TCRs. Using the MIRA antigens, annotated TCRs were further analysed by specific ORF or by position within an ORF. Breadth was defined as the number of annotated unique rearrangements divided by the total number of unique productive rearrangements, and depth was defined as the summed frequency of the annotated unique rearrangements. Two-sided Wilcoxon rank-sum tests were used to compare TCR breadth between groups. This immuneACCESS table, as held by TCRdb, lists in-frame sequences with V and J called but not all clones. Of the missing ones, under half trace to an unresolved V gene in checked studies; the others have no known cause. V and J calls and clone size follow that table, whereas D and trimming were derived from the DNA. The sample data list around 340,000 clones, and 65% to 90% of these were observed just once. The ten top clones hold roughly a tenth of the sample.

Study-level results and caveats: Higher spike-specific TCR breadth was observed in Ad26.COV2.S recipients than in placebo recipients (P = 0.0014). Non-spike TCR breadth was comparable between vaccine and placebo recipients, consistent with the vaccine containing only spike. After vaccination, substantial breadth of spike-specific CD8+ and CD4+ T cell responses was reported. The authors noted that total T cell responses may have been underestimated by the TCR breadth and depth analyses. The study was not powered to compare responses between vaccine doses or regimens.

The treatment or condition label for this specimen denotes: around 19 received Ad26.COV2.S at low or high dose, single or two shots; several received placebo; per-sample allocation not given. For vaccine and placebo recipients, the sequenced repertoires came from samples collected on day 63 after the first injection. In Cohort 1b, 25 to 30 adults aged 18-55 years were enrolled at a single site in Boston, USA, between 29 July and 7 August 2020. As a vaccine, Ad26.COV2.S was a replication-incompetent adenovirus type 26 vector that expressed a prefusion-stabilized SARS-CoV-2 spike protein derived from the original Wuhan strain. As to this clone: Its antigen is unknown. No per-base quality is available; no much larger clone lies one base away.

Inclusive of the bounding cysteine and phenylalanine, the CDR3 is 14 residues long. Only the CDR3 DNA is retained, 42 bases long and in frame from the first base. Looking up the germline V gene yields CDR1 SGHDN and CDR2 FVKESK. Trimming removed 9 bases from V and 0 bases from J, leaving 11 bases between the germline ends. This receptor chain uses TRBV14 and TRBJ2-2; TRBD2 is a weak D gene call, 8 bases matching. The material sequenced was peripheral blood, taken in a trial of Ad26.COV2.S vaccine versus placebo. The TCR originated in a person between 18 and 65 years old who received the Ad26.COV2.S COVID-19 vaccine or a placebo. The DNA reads TGTGCCAGTAGCGGGACAGCGAACACCGGGGAGCTGTTTTTT. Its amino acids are CASSGTANTGELFF. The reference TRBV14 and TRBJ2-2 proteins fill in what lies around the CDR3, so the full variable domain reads EAGVTQFPSHSVIEKGQTVTLRCDPISGHDNLYWYRRVMGKEIKFLLHFVKESKQDESGMPNNRFLAERTGGTYSTLKVQPAELEDSGVYFCASSGTANTGELFFGEGSRLTVL.